These T cell receptor beta chains were read from a single sample in a study of T-cell memory formation after mild COVID-19. TCRdb independently ran MiXCR on the 5' RACE reads; one entry per CDR3 protein. The table has some 600,000 distinct CDR3 sequences, around 15% seen once. Sequencing was done on a sample of PBMCs or a T cell subset sorted from them (not recorded which). These receptors all stem from an adult woman who had mild COVID-19 (a few samples of this study predate the infection). Cell type and time point are not known. CDR3s include the opening cysteine and the closing phenylalanine or tryptophan. The order of the fields is V gene, J gene, clone size, D gene, CDR3 DNA, CDR3 protein. The D gene is left open where the match is weak. Size is omitted from some rows. Given values are once, few, many or a class for expanded clones.

V: TRBV7-2; J: TRBJ2-1; size: few; D: NA; DNA: TGTGCCAGCAGCGACGGACGTTTTACTGAGCAGTTCTTC; CDR3: CASSDGRFTEQFF
V: TRBV6-6; J: TRBJ1-5; size: NA; D: TRBD1; DNA: TGTGCCAGCAGTCCGGGACAGGGGATTTATAGCAATCAGCCCCAGCATTTT; CDR3: CASSPGQGIYSNQPQHF
V: TRBV29-1; J: TRBJ1-1; size: NA; D: NA; DNA: TGCAGCGTGGGAGACGACAGGAACACTGAAGCTTTCTTT; CDR3: CSVGDDRNTEAFF
V: TRBV28; J: TRBJ2-2; size: few; D: NA; DNA: TGTGCCAGCAGTTTATGGGGCAGGGCCACCGGGGAGCTGTTTTTT; CDR3: CASSLWGRATGELFF
V: TRBV21-1; J: TRBJ1-5; size: NA; D: NA; DNA: TGTGCCAGCAGCAATGGGACAGGGGGCTGTAGAGGCAATCAGCCCCAGCATTTT; CDR3: CASSNGTGGCRGNQPQHF
V: TRBV2; J: TRBJ1-5; size: NA; D: TRBD1; DNA: TGTGCCAGCATTTTAGACAGGGGGGATCAGCCCCAGCATTTT; CDR3: CASILDRGDQPQHF
V: TRBV9; J: TRBJ2-3; size: few; D: TRBD2; DNA: TGTGCCAGCAGCGTAGAAGGCGGGGGAACAGATACGCAGTATTTT; CDR3: CASSVEGGGTDTQYF
V: TRBV7-9; J: TRBJ2-7; size: NA; D: NA; DNA: TGTGCCAGCCGGATCAGGGGTGACTACGAGCAGTACTTC; CDR3: CASRIRGDYEQYF
V: TRBV7-2; J: TRBJ2-4; size: few; D: NA; DNA: TGTGCCAGCAGCCCCAGACACCGCCTAGCCAAAAACATTCAGTACTTC; CDR3: CASSPRHRLAKNIQYF
V: TRBV20-1; J: TRBJ2-2; size: many; D: NA; DNA: TGCAGTGCTAGCATTCCGGGGTACACCGGGGAGCTGTTTTTT; CDR3: CSASIPGYTGELFF
V: TRBV6-6; J: TRBJ2-2; size: few; D: TRBD1; DNA: TGTGCCAGCAGTTACAGTGACAGGGGGGCCGGGGAGCTGTTTTTT; CDR3: CASSYSDRGAGELFF
V: TRBV9; J: TRBJ2-7; size: NA; D: NA; DNA: TGTGCCAGCAGCGTATTCGGGCACAACAACGACGAGCAGTACTTC; CDR3: CASSVFGHNNDEQYF
V: TRBV4-1; J: TRBJ1-1; size: few; D: NA; DNA: TGCGCCAGCAGCCAAGAGCAGACTCGGACTGAAGCTTTCTTT; CDR3: CASSQEQTRTEAFF
V: TRBV7-2; J: TRBJ2-5; size: NA; D: NA; DNA: TGTGCCAGCAGCTCCCTTCGACAAGAGACCCAGTACTTC; CDR3: CASSSLRQETQYF
V: TRBV4-1; J: TRBJ1-2; size: many; D: NA; DNA: TGCGCCAGCAGCCAACTGGGAGGCTATAACTATGGCTACACCTTC; CDR3: CASSQLGGYNYGYTF
V: TRBV4-3; J: TRBJ1-1; size: NA; D: NA; DNA: TGCGCCAGCAGCCAGGTGGTGGGGGCGAGAACTGAAGCTTTCTTT; CDR3: CASSQVVGARTEAFF
V: TRBV29-1; J: TRBJ1-1; size: NA; D: NA; DNA: TGCAGCGTGGGGTACAAGAACACTGAAGCTTTCTTT; CDR3: CSVGYKNTEAFF
V: TRBV9; J: TRBJ2-1; size: few; D: NA; DNA: TGTGCCAGCAGCGCTATGGCGGGCCTTCTCGCCGGGTATGAGCAGTTCTTC; CDR3: CASSAMAGLLAGYEQFF
V: TRBV11-2; J: TRBJ2-2; size: once; D: TRBD2; DNA: TGTGCCAGCAGCTTTGGCGGGAGGGCCACTTCCACCGGGGAGCTGTTTTTT; CDR3: CASSFGGRATSTGELFF
V: TRBV2; J: TRBJ2-2; size: few; D: TRBD1; DNA: TGTGCCAGCCCGGACAGGGAAGTTAGGCTGAACACCGGGGAGCTGTTTTTT; CDR3: CASPDREVRLNTGELFF
V: TRBV29-1; J: TRBJ2-1; size: NA; D: NA; DNA: TGCAGCGTTGCTTCGGGCTACAATGAGCAGTTCTTC; CDR3: CSVASGYNEQFF
V: TRBV7-2; J: TRBJ2-5; size: many; D: TRBD1; DNA: TGTGCCAGCAGCTTAGGGAGGGGGGACAGGAGAGAGACCCAGTACTTC; CDR3: CASSLGRGDRRETQYF
V: TRBV20-1; J: TRBJ1-2; size: many; D: TRBD1; DNA: TGCAGTGCTAGCGCTGGGACAGCCCATGGCTACACCTTC; CDR3: CSASAGTAHGYTF